These T cell receptor beta chains were read from a single sample in a study of human T cells and chemical hapten exposure. TCRdb re-called the RACE reads with MiXCR, one entry per CDR3 protein. The sample carries 65,000 to 95,000 distinct CDR3 sequences, about 6.3% recorded once. Sequenced material: whole blood, taken in connection with sensitization to the hapten diphenylcyclopropenone (DPC). The receptor set was obtained from a woman aged 25 to 45 with alopecia areata. Some clones in this sample may be carry-over from other donors' samples. The conserved cysteine and the conserved F or W are not part of the CDR3 here. Expanded clones get a size class; other rows say once, few or many, or leave the size out.

>TRBJ1-4|13|TRBV2|NA
ASSEMGGPNEKLF
>TRBJ1-6|16|TRBV18|NA
ASSPSGTEVSYNSPLH
>TRBJ1-5|10|TRBV2|many
ASSVQGQPQH
>TRBJ2-7|13|TRBV5-1|few
ASSQAGTAPYEQY
>TRBJ2-1|11|TRBV20-1|NA
SASIDGGQEQF
>TRBJ2-3|13|TRBV12-3/TRBV12-4|few
ASSPGTGNTDTQY
>TRBJ1-1|15|TRBV10-3|many
AISESLNFGTGDEAF
>TRBJ2-5|12|TRBV7-6|NA
ASSPRDNQETQY
>TRBJ2-1|11|TRBV11-2|many
ASSSGGPNEQF
>TRBJ2-1|16|TRBV6-2/TRBV6-3|NA
ASTSGTQGFSRGNEQF
>TRBJ1-2|12|TRBV7-3|many
ASSLTGTGDGYT
>TRBJ2-5|13|TRBV25-1|few
ASSVPGAPQETQY
>TRBJ2-1|9|TRBV7-2|NA
ASSDRYEQF
>TRBJ2-6|14|TRBV6-1|few
ASSEARGSGANVLT
>TRBJ1-6|12|TRBV5-1|NA
ASSLGRGDSPLH
>TRBJ2-3|13|TRBV12-3/TRBV12-4|many
ASSLGSGVADTQY
>TRBJ1-6|13|TRBV14|few
ASSQEVLGGSPLH
>TRBJ2-3|14|TRBV7-8|many
ASSPYLAGLTDTQY
>TRBJ1-1|12|TRBV6-1|many
ASSEALGGREAF
>TRBJ2-1|16|TRBV6-2/TRBV6-3|many
ASSPPGSGDLSYNEQF
>TRBJ2-5|11|TRBV5-1|few
ASSLGGRETQY
>TRBJ1-3|13|TRBV12-3/TRBV12-4|few
ASSLEERFRNTIY